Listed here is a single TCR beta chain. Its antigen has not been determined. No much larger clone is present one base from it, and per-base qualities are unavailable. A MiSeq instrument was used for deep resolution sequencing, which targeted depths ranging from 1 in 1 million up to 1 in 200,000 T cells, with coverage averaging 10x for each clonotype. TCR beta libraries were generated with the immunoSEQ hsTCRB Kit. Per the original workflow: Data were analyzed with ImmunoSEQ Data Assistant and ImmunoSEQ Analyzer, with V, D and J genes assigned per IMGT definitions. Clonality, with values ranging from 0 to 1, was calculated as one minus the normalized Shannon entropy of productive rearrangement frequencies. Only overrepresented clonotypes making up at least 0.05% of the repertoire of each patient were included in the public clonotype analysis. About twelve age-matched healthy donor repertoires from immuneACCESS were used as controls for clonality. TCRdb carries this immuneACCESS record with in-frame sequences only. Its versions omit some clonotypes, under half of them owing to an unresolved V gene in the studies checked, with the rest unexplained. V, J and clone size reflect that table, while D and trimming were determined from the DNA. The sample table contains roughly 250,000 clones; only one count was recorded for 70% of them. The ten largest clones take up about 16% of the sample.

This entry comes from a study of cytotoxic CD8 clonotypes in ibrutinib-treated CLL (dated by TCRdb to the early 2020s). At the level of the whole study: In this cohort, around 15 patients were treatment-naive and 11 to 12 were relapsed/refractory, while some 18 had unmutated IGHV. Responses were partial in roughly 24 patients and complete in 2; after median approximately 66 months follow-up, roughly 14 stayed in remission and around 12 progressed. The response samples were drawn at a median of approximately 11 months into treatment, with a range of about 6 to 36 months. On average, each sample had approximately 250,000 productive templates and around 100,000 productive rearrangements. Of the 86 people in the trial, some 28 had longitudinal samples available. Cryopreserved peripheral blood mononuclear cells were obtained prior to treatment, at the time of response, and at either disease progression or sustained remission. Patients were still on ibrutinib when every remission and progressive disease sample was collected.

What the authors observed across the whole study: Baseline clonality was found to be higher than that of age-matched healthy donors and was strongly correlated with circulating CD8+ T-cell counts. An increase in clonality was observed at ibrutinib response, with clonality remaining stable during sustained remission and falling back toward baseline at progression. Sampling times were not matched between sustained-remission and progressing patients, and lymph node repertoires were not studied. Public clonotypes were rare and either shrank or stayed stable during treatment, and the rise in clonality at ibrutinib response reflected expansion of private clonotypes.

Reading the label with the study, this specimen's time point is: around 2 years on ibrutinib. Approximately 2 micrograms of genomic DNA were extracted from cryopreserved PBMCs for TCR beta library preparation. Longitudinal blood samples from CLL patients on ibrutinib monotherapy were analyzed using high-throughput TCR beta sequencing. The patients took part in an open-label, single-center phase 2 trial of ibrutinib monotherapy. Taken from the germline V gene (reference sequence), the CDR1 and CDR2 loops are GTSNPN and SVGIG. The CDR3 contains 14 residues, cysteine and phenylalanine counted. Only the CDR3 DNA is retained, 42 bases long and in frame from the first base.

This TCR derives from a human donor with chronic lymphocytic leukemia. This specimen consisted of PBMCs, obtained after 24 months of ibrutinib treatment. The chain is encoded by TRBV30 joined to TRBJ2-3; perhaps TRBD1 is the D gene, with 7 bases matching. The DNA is TGTGCTAGCACGACAGGGACTGACACAGATACGCAGTATTTT. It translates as CASTTGTDTDTQYF.